This paragraph reports one T cell receptor beta chain. Antigen unknown. Germline V lookup: CDR1 LNHDA, CDR2 SQIVND (reference sequence). There are 17 residues in the CDR3. V shed 2 bases and J shed 1 base, with 17 bases lying between them. The data belong to a study of T cell responses to AZD1222 COVID-19 vaccine. Points from the study as a whole: There were vaccine-associated CD4 TCRs across spike, dominant at 160-218 and 743-854.

Sequenced by immunoSEQ multiplex PCR; TCRdb stores in-frame clones only, minus some. The sample lists roughly 60,000 clones, about three quarters occurring once. The receptor's source is an adult who received the AZD1222 COVID-19 vaccine. The chain uses TRBV19 and TRBJ1-2; TRBD1 is a possible D gene (6 bases). Material: peripheral blood, obtained 28 days after the second AZD1222 dose. The CDR3 bases are TGTGCCAGTAGTATAAGTTGGTCAGGGGTCAATAACTATGGCTACACCTTC. Protein sequence: CASSISWSGVNNYGYTF.